The 18 T cell receptor beta chains below were found in one sample sequenced in a study of control samples from healthy donors and cancer patients (TCRdb year 2020). Library preparation employed the immunoSEQ multiplex PCR assay. TCRdb limited this immuneACCESS table to in-frame rearrangements with V and J called. A share of clones is missing; checked studies link under half to unresolved V genes, and the rest is unexplained. A total of approximately 40,000 clones appear in this sample, over 65% of them only once. Of the sample, more than 15% falls within the top ten clones. Sequencing was performed on formalin-fixed, paraffin-embedded tissue. The source of these receptors is a male donor with melanoma.

This rearrangement joins TRBV29-1 to TRBJ2-7; perhaps TRBD2 as D (6 bases). Trimming stripped 4 bases from V and 3 bases from J, with 10 bases between. The CDR3 length is 12 residues. The V gene's germline CDR1 is SQVTM and CDR2 ANQGSEA. The CDR3 is CSVGGGNYEQYF. CDR3 coding DNA: TGCAGCGTTGGGGGCGGGAACTACGAGCAGTACTTC.

The V gene is TRBV5-6, the J gene TRBJ2-1, with D perhaps matching TRBD1 (6 bases). The germline V gene has CDR1 SGHDT and CDR2 YYEEEE. V was cut by 3 bases and J by 7 bases, with 20 bases left in between. CDR3 length: 16 amino acids. The CDR3: CASSWGAGAQVNEQFF. The CDR3 DNA is TGTGCCAGCAGCTGGGGTGCAGGGGCCCAAGTAAATGAGCAGTTCTTC.

The chain recombines TRBV24-1 with TRBJ2-3; TRBD2 agrees at 7 bases. Unmatched junction bases numbered 3, after V lost 1 base and J lost 6 bases. There are 14 residues in the CDR3. Germline V gene sequence: CDR1 KGHDR, CDR2 SFDVKD. CDR3: CATSDFAGVDTQYF. For the CDR3, the DNA is TGTGCCACCAGTGATTTTGCGGGAGTGGATACGCAGTATTTT.

The V and J genes are TRBV4-1 and TRBJ2-5, with a weak D call TRBD2 (6 bases). The V gene's germline CDR1 is MGHRA and CDR2 YSYEKL. The CDR3 is 15 amino acids. Trimming cost V 3 bases and J 0 bases, with 11 bases left between them. CDR3 DNA sequence: TGCGCCAGCAGCCAGACGGGACTTTACCAAGAGACCCAGTACTTC. Protein: CASSQTGLYQETQYF.

The chain is built from TRBV15 and TRBJ1-4; D gene ambiguous. With 1 base removed from V and 7 bases from J, the gap between germline ends came to 10 bases. The CDR3 covers 14 residues. In germline, CDR1 is LNHNV, CDR2 YYDKDF (reference sequence). The CDR3 loop is CATSRARTIEKLFF. CDR3 sequence (DNA): TGTGCCACCAGCAGAGCCAGGACGATTGAAAAACTGTTTTTT.

The chain carries TRBV2 and TRBJ1-5, with D possibly matching TRBD1 (6 bases). Germline CDR1 and CDR2: SNHLY and FYNNEI. V was cut by 6 bases and J by 10 bases, with 16 bases left in between. CDR3 length: 13 amino acids. The CDR3 DNA follows: TGTGCCAGCAGGAAGGACAGTACTGTTCCCCAGCATTTT. Translation gives CASRKDSTVPQHF.

The gene calls are TRBV6-5 and TRBJ2-7, with a possible D match to TRBD2 (6 bases). The V gene lost 6 bases and the J gene lost 0 bases, with 15 bases spanning the gap. CDR3 length: 15 residues. The V gene's germline CDR1 is MNHEY and CDR2 SVGAGI. The CDR3 DNA reads as TGTGCCAGCAGCTCTCGACCGGAGGGCTCCTACGAGCAGTACTTC. Translating gives CASSSRPEGSYEQYF.

This chain links TRBV14 with TRBJ1-1; D remains unclear. V was cut by 4 bases and J by 1 base, with 19 bases left in between. The V gene's germline CDR1 is SGHDN and CDR2 FVKESK. This CDR3 has 17 amino acids. The CDR3 DNA sequence: TGTGCCAGCAGCCCAAGGAATAGTGGCAGCGCGAACACTGAAGCTTTCTTT. Translating it yields CASSPRNSGSANTEAFF.

This clone was counted once. This chain joins TRBV20-1 and TRBJ2-1; D not resolved. Trimming took off 3 bases at V and 15 bases at J, with 15 bases between the two ends. Germline-derived CDR1 and CDR2 are DFQATT and SNEGSKA (reference sequence). The CDR3 length is 11 residues. DNA for the CDR3: TGCAGTGCTAGGGCGTCGGATAGCACGTTCTTC. Protein product: CSARASDSTFF.

This chain uses TRBV28 with TRBJ1-1; 7 bases agree with TRBD1. The V gene's germline CDR1 is MDHEN and CDR2 SYDVKM. With 8 bases clipped from V and 5 bases from J, the junction kept 11 bases outside the gene matches. The CDR3 contains 14 residues. The CDR3 region has the DNA TGTGCCAGCGCGGTGAGGGGGCGGTGGACTGAAGCTTTCTTT. Protein: CASAVRGRWTEAFF.

This chain joins TRBV2 and TRBJ2-3; weak D call: TRBD2 (6 bases). The germline V gene has CDR1 SNHLY and CDR2 FYNNEI. With 0 bases removed from V and 5 bases from J, the gap between germline ends came to 15 bases. This CDR3 comprises 16 residues. Here the CDR3 reads CASSEASGWGGDTQYF. CDR3 bases: TGTGCCAGCAGTGAAGCGAGTGGGTGGGGAGGAGATACGCAGTATTTT.

About this clone: Other DNA sequences in the same sample also yield this CDR3. The chain uses TRBV30 and TRBJ2-7, with 10 bases identical to TRBD2. V shed 0 bases, J shed 2 bases, and the junction held 7 bases outside the gene matches. This CDR3 spans 16 amino acids. CDR1 is GTSNPN and CDR2 is SVGIG in the germline V gene (reference sequence). This chain's CDR3 is CAWSVGLAGGTYEQYF. The CDR3, as DNA: TGTGCCTGGAGTGTGGGATTAGCGGGAGGAACCTACGAGCAGTACTTC. Full variable domain (rest looked up from reference TRBV30 and TRBJ2-7): SQTIHQWPATLVQPVGSPLSLECTVEGTSNPNLYWYRQAAGRGLQLLFYSVGIGQISSEVPQNLSASRPQDRQFILSSKKLLLSDSGFYLCAWSVGLAGGTYEQYFGPGTRLTVT.

The chain recombines TRBV7-6 with TRBJ1-5; TRBD1 might be the D (5 bases). The CDR3 extends over 16 amino acids. Per germline, CDR1 SGHVS and CDR2 FNYEAQ. Trimming removed 3 bases at V and 2 bases at J, with 14 bases between. The CDR3 region is CASSFWDQRGNQPQHF. The CDR3 coding sequence is TGTGCCAGCAGCTTTTGGGACCAAAGGGGCAATCAGCCCCAGCATTTT. Complete variable domain (other parts from reference TRBV7-6 and TRBJ1-5): GAGVSQSPRYKVTKRGQDVALRCDPISGHVSLYWYRQALGQGPEFLTYFNYEAQQDKSGLPNDRFSAERPEGSISTLTIQRTEQRDSAMYRCASSFWDQRGNQPQHFGDGTRLSIL.

Within the sample, this clone is medium-sized (0.01 to 0.1%). DNA of the CDR3: TGTGCCAGCAGCTTAGCCGGGAGTAGTGCAGATACGCAGTATTTT. This sequence encodes CASSLAGSSADTQYF. The genes are TRBV7-2 and TRBJ2-3; maybe TRBD2 (6 bases). Trimming stripped 0 bases from V and 4 bases from J, with 11 bases between. CDR3 length: 15 residues. Germline V gives CDR1 SGHTA, CDR2 FQGNSA. The variable domain in full, with the rest retrieved from reference TRBV7-2 and TRBJ2-3, is GAGVSQSPSNKVTEKGKDVELRCDPISGHTALYWYRQSLGQGLEFLIYFQGNSAPDKSGLPSDRFSAERTGGSVSTLTIQRTQQEDSAVYLCASSLAGSSADTQYFGPGTRLTVL.

This clone came up once. The V gene is TRBV2, the J gene TRBJ2-5, with a possible D match to TRBD1 (5 bases). This CDR3 is 13 amino acids long. Per the germline V gene, CDR1 is SNHLY and CDR2 is FYNNEI. V was shortened by 6 bases and J by 2 bases, with 10 bases between the two germline ends. CDR3 bases: TGTGCCAGCAGACGGACACCACAAGAGACCCAGTACTTC. Amino acids: CASRRTPQETQYF.

Only a few counts were recorded for this clone. V usage is TRBV19 and J usage is TRBJ2-5, with a tentative D call TRBD2 (6 bases). V lost 10 bases and J 6 bases, leaving 9 bases between the germline ends. This CDR3 is built from 10 residues. Germline V gene data show CDR1 as LNHDA and CDR2 as SQIVND (reference sequence). CDR3 amino acids: CATGGKTQYF. DNA for the CDR3: TGTGCCACTGGGGGGAAGACCCAGTACTTC. Together with reference TRBV19 and TRBJ2-5, the CDR3 gives the full variable domain: DGGITQSPKYLFRKEGQNVTLSCEQNLNHDAMYWYRQDPGQGLRLIYYSQIVNDFQKGDIAEGYSVSREKKESFPLTVTSAQKNPTAFYLCATGGKTQYFGPGTRLLVL.

This chain uses TRBV3-1 (or the pseudogene TRBV3-2) with TRBJ2-1, with TRBD2 matching 7 bases. This CDR3 has 15 residues. The germline gives CDR1 LGHDT, CDR2 YNNKEL (reference sequence). J was trimmed by 5 bases and V by 4 bases; bases with no gene match: 8. The CDR3, as DNA: TGTGCCAGCAGCCCCCGCGGGAGCAGGGACAATGAGCAGTTCTTC. The encoded protein is CASSPRGSRDNEQFF.

J is TRBJ2-3 and V is TRBV6-6; D not certain. CDR1 MNHNY and CDR2 SVGAGI come from the germline V gene (reference sequence). V gave up 6 bases and J gave up 6 bases, with 7 bases separating them. The CDR3 runs to 11 residues. For the CDR3, the DNA is TGTGCCAGCAGCCCCGTGGATACGCAGTATTTT. As protein: CASSPVDTQYF.